Described below is a single T cell receptor beta chain sequence and its context. Its antigen is not known. Sequencing followed a ViraFEST assay step that expanded antigen-specific CD4+ T cells with viral peptide pools. Isolating CD4+ T cells followed approximately 10 days of culture. As their vaccination, participants received two doses of either BNT162b2 or mRNA-1273. This specimen belongs to a study of vaccination effects on CD4 cells after COVID-19. Looking at the study overall: A median of 72 days separated the second dose and sampling. Findings of the study overall: Convalescent patients were scarce in the study, and it lacked early post-infection timepoints. After vaccination of healthy people, only 1 of 255 vaccine-induced clones cross-reacted with common cold coronaviruses. Clones induced by infection and by vaccine showed marked clonal contraction late after vaccination.

Profiling relied on immunoSEQ multiplex PCR, and the TCRdb table lists in-frame clones only, not all of them. The sample includes roughly 24,000 clones, approximately 80% of them seen just once. In germline, CDR1 is SGHNT, CDR2 YYREEE (reference sequence). After removal of 4 bases from V and 7 bases from J, the junction contained 4 bases not matched to a gene. The CDR3 has 13 residues. V usage is TRBV5-4 and J usage is TRBJ1-5; 8 bases fit TRBD1. The sequences come from CD4+ T cells from PBMCs cultured with SARS-CoV-2 spike peptides, collected after COVID-19 vaccination. The source is a human donor who received a COVID-19 vaccine. Some clones in this sample may be carry-over from other donors' samples. For the CDR3, the DNA is TGTGCCAGCAGCCAGGACAGGGACCAGCCCCAGCATTTT. Its protein is CASSQDRDQPQHF.